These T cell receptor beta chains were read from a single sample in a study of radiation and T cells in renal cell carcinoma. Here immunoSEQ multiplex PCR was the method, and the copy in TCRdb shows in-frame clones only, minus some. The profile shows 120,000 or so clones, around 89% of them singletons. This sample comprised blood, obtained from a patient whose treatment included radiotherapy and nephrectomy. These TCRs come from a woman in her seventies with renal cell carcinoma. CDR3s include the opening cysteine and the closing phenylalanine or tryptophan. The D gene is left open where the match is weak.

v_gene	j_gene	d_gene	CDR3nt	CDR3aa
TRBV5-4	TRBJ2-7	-	TGTGCCAGCAGTTACCCCGGGACAACCTCCTACGAGCAGTACTTC	CASSYPGTTSYEQYF
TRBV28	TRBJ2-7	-	TGTGCCAGCAGTTTCAGAGGGGAGCAGTACTTC	CASSFRGEQYF
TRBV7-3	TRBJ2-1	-	TGTGCCAGCAGCTTATCCCCCCCGGACAATGAGCAGTTCTTC	CASSLSPPDNEQFF
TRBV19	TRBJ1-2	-	TGTGCCAGTAGAGCGGTGGGGACAAGCTATGGCTACACCTTC	CASRAVGTSYGYTF
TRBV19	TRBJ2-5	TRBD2	TGTGCCAGTAGTATGCGGGGGGCTTGGGAGACCCAGTACTTC	CASSMRGAWETQYF
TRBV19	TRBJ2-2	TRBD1	TGTGCCAGTAGTTCTTCCGGGACAGGGGGCGGTATCGGGGAGCTGTTTTTT	CASSSSGTGGGIGELFF
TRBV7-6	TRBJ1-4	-	TGTGCCAGCAGCTTACAGGGAGGGAAAAAACTGTTTTTT	CASSLQGGKKLFF
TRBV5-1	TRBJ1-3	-	TGCGCCAGCAGCTTTAACTCTGGAAACACCATATATTTT	CASSFNSGNTIYF
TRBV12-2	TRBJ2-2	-	TGTGCAAGTCCCCTCAATGGACATAGGAACACCGGGGAGCTGTTTTTT	CASPLNGHRNTGELFF
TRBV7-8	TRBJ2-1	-	TGTGCCAGCAGCAAAGCGGTCTCTGAGCAGTTCTTC	CASSKAVSEQFF
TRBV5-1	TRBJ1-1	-	TGCGCCAGCAGCTTGGAAGGGCAGGGATGGACTGAAGCTTTCTTT	CASSLEGQGWTEAFF
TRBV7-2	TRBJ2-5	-	TGTGCCAGCAGCTTTCAAGAGACCCAGTACTTC	CASSFQETQYF
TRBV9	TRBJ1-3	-	TGTGCCAGCAGCGTAGGCTCGGGCTCTGGAAACACCATATATTTT	CASSVGSGSGNTIYF
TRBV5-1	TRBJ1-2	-	TGCGCCAGCAGCGCCCAGGGTAATGGCTACACCTTC	CASSAQGNGYTF
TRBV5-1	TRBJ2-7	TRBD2	TGCGCCAGCAGCGAGGGGACTAGGTCGACCTACGAGCAGTACTTC	CASSEGTRSTYEQYF
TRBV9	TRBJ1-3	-	TGTGCCAGCAGGGCGACAGGTTCTGGAAACACCATATATTTT	CASRATGSGNTIYF